These 4 T cell receptor beta chains share one sample of origin, sequenced in a study of human T cells and chemical hapten exposure. TCRdb reanalysed the RACE reads using MiXCR and keeps one entry per CDR3 protein. This table holds 50,000 to 70,000 distinct CDR3 sequences, around 6.3% found once. Time point defined: healthy volunteer bleed at 6 weeks. Sequencing started from total RNA isolated from unfractionated whole blood. Sequenced: whole blood. Receptors originate from a female donor in good health. Some clones in this sample may be carry-over from other donors' samples.

This clonotype was picked up a small number of times. The chain employs TRBV4-3 and TRBJ2-5; TRBD1 matches 7 bases. Looked up from germline, CDR1 is LGHNA and CDR2 is YSLEER. The CDR3 contains 13 residues. With 2 bases clipped from V and 5 bases from J, the junction kept 2 bases outside the gene matches. The CDR3 DNA reads as TGCGCCAGCAGCCAAACCAGGGGGGAGACCCAGTACTTC. As protein: CASSQTRGETQYF.

This clonotype came up many times. The J gene is TRBJ2-3, the V gene TRBV4-2; TRBD2 is a possible D gene (6 bases). The V end lost 0 bases, the J end lost 1 base, and 17 bases lay between the germline ends. CDR3 length: 18 amino acids. Germline V gives CDR1 LGHNA, CDR2 YNFKEQ. CDR3 nucleotide sequence: TGTGCCAGCAGCCAAGACCCACCCTTGGCGGGACGCACAGATACGCAGTATTTT. Translation: CASSQDPPLAGRTDTQYF.

This clonotype was picked up many times. V usage is TRBV28 and J usage is TRBJ2-7, with D possibly being TRBD2 (6 bases). Per the germline V gene, CDR1 is MDHEN and CDR2 is SYDVKM. Trimming took off 6 bases at V and 2 bases at J, with 11 bases between the two ends. CDR3 length: 13 residues. Here the CDR3 reads CASSPGGTYEQYF. Here the CDR3 DNA reads TGTGCCAGCAGCCCCGGCGGGACCTACGAGCAGTACTTC.

This clonotype was seen ten or more times. The rearrangement uses TRBV5-1 and TRBJ1-1, with TRBD1 as a possible D gene (5 bases). The CDR3 length is 16 residues. V dropped 5 bases and J dropped 0 bases, with 17 bases sitting between them. Looked up from germline, CDR1 is SGHRS and CDR2 is YFSETQ. In nucleotides, the CDR3 is TGCGCCAGCAGTTTAGCAAGGGGCAACATGAACACTGAAGCTTTCTTT. Its protein product is CASSLARGNMNTEAFF.